This T cell receptor (beta chain) was identified during a study of blood T cells in healthy people across ages (dated by TCRdb to between 2014 and 2016). Background for the entire study: In model experiments, template switching captured about one uniquely barcoded TCR beta cDNA molecule for every two T cells. The study measured age-related changes in TCR beta repertoire diversity using deep sequencing normalized with unique cDNA molecular identifiers. Donors were grouped into four age groups: young (average roughly 15 years), middle-aged (over 35), aged (about 59) and long-lived (around 80). To avoid experimental bias, donors of different ages were spread randomly across the sequencing lanes. Two additional independent replicas of 1 million unique cDNA reads from the same blood draw were analyzed for two donors (one aged 18 to 30 and one aged 80 or older). Findings and caveats that apply to the study as a whole: Because profiling used bulk unsorted PBMCs, naive and antigen-experienced compartments could not be compared conclusively. As age increased, observed TCR beta diversity per million T cells dropped in a roughly linear way, and a significant reduction was already evident by age about 40. Estimates of total diversity based on one million sequenced T cells were considered lower bounds and underestimates. Compared with the aged group, the long-lived group had more naive CD4+ T cells, fewer expanded clones and increased TCR diversity, a pattern suggesting age selection. Because donor CMV infection status was unknown, age-related changes in expanded clonotypes were potentially confounded. Observed TCR beta diversity correlated strongly with the percentage of naive T cells measured by flow cytometry.

Donors were about 36 systemically healthy Caucasian individuals from Russia aged roughly 6 to 95 years. Each donor gave 8 to 10 milliliters of peripheral blood, collected into EDTA-treated Vacutainer tubes. Ficoll-Paque density-gradient centrifugation was used to isolate PBMCs, with at least 7 million per sample. Trizol reagent was used to extract total RNA from the PBMCs, yielding at least 5.5 micrograms per sample. For every donor, flow cytometry on a PBMC aliquot measured the percentage of naive CD45RAhigh/CD27high T cells. As for this clonotype: There is no known antigen for this receptor. The input lacks base qualities; no much larger clone sits a single base away.

V lost 6 bases and J lost 1 base, and the count of bases not matched to a germline gene is 6. The CDR3 contains 16 residues, cysteine and phenylalanine counted. The only DNA kept is the CDR3, 48 bases in frame from the first base. The germline V gene sets CDR1 to MNHEY and CDR2 to SVGAGI. The library was obtained by 5' RACE. Sequencing was performed on an Illumina HiSeq 2500. A second PCR of roughly 7 to 11 cycles was performed with a sample-barcoded 5' primer and a J-beta primer mix. A unique molecular identifier was introduced onto each TCR beta cDNA molecule by a template-switch 5' adaptor carrying 12 random nucleotides. At least 2.5 million CDR3-containing paired-end reads were obtained from each sample. First-strand cDNA synthesis was performed from all RNA using the Mint cDNA synthesis kit, with priming by a TRBC-specific oligonucleotide. After uracil-DNA glycosylase treatment, a first 18-cycle PCR used universal primers M1SS and BC2_uni_R on all cDNA. The study's processing was this. For normalization, 1 million high-quality reads, each with a distinct molecular identifier, were randomly selected from each sample. Instead of being binned into consensus sequences, reads with shared molecular identifiers were discarded. MiTCR, run with a Q25 quality threshold and the strictest error-elimination algorithm, handled CDR3 identification, clonotype clustering and error correction. Lower-bound total TCR beta diversity was estimated with a nonparametric unseen species model using Euler transformation. The public reads were run again by TCRdb, first through fastp at Q25 and then through MiXCR, and only productive beta chains were kept. Each CDR3 protein gets just one entry, which takes the most common genes and DNA from the rows behind it. These V and J calls rely on TCRdb rather than the paper's analysis. The table for this sample lists about 1.5 million distinct CDR3 sequences; 40% to 45% of them were counted only once. The ten largest clones represent just over 4% of the sample.

The chain is made from TRBV6-5 and TRBJ2-5; TRBD2 agrees with 12 junctional bases. Sequenced: blood. This clonotype was sampled from a woman aged 18-29 years in good health. The bases are TGTGCCAGCAGCCACGGACTAGCGGGGATCCAAGAGACCCAGTACTTC. This is translated as CASSHGLAGIQETQYF.